This T cell receptor (beta chain) originates from a study of blood T cell repertoires in COVID-19. Study context: Samples representing acute and convalescent COVID-19 were sourced from the United States, Italy and Spain.

Data came from immunoSEQ multiplex PCR; TCRdb stores just in-frame clones and leaves some out. The sample includes around 270,000 clones, roughly 91% of them seen just once. The germline CDR1 and CDR2 sequences are LGHNA and YNFKEQ. V gave up 4 bases and J gave up 0 bases, with 7 bases separating them. The CDR3 extends over 14 amino acids. This chain joins TRBV4-2 and TRBJ2-1; possible D gene TRBD1, 5 bases. The sequence was obtained from a man in his forties or fifties with acute or convalescent COVID-19. Material for sequencing was peripheral blood. This chain's CDR3 is CASSPTASYNEQFF. The DNA for the CDR3 is TGTGCCAGCAGCCCGACAGCCTCCTACAATGAGCAGTTCTTC.